Listed here are 6 T cell receptor beta chains from one sample, sequenced in a study of T-cell reconstitution after alpha-beta-depleted transplantation in children. Preparation of the TCRbeta library was carried out with unique molecular identifiers. TCRdb recomputed calls from the PCR reads with MiXCR, one row per CDR3 protein. The sample includes 600,000 to 700,000 distinct CDR3 sequences, roughly 17% of them seen just once. The material was PBMCs from the stem cell graft donor, obtained from the stem cell graft. The receptor set was obtained from a human donor who donated a stem cell graft to a child with acute myeloid leukemia.

This clonotype was observed at least ten times. This chain connects TRBV20-1 to TRBJ1-5; D unclear. The CDR3 length is 14 residues. Trimming shortened V by 3 bases and J by 5 bases, and 14 bases separated the two germline ends. Germline V CDR1 and CDR2: DFQATT, SNEGSKA (reference sequence). The CDR3 here is CSASSMEDYQPQHF. DNA of the CDR3: TGCAGTGCTAGTTCTATGGAGGATTATCAGCCCCAGCATTTT.

This clonotype was recorded a few times. This chain uses TRBV29-1 with TRBJ2-2, with D perhaps given as TRBD1 or TRBD2 (7 bases each). Trimming shortened V by 5 bases and J by 5 bases, and 12 bases separated the two germline ends. This CDR3 is built from 13 residues. Per germline, CDR1 SQVTM and CDR2 ANQGSEA. The CDR3: CSVRQGGTGELFF. The CDR3 DNA sequence: TGCAGCGTTCGACAGGGAGGGACCGGGGAGCTGTTTTTT.

This clonotype was counted at least ten times. The chain uses TRBV6-4 and TRBJ1-6; D remains unclear. The ends were cut back, 9 bases at V and 7 bases at J, with 7 bases in the middle. Per the germline V gene, CDR1 is MRHNA and CDR2 is SNTAGT. The CDR3 length is 11 residues. The CDR3 coding sequence is TGTGCCAGGACGTTGAATTCACCCCTCCACTTT. Translated, it gives CARTLNSPLHF.

The gene calls are TRBV5-1 and TRBJ1-1; the D gene is possibly TRBD1 (6 bases). The V end was cut by 2 bases, the J end by 1 base, with 18 bases between. Germline V lookup: CDR1 SGHRS, CDR2 YFSETQ. The length of the CDR3 is 17 residues. The CDR3 sequence: CASSFLFEGVENTEAFF. The CDR3 nucleotides read TGCGCCAGCAGCTTCCTATTCGAGGGGGTAGAGAACACTGAAGCTTTCTTT.

Remarks on this clonotype: This may be a read error: a much more frequent sequence differs by one nucleotide. The chain recombines TRBV9 with TRBJ2-5; D perhaps matches TRBD2 (5 bases). The germline gives CDR1 SGDLS, CDR2 YYNGEE. The CDR3 has 15 residues. The CDR3 here is CANSVEGSLQETQYF. CDR3 coding DNA: TGTGCCAACAGCGTAGAGGGTAGCTTACAAGAGACCCAGTACTTC.

The sample holds a few counts of this clonotype. The chain joins TRBV7-9 to TRBJ2-1, with TRBD1 as a possible D gene (5 bases). Trimming stripped 5 bases from V and 5 bases from J, with 16 bases between. Germline CDR1 SEHNR, CDR2 FQNEAQ (reference sequence). The CDR3 is 15 amino acids. CDR3 nucleotide sequence: TGTGCCAGCAGCCGCCTAGGGGTTGGGAACAATGAGCAGTTCTTC. Translated, it gives CASSRLGVGNNEQFF.